Below, one T cell receptor (beta chain) is given with its context. The sample belongs to a study of blood T cell repertoires in COVID-19. About the study: Samples representing acute and convalescent COVID-19 were sourced from the United States, Italy and Spain. The cDNA or gDNA used as material had been derived from T cells, B-cell-depleted T cells, or PBMCs.

Original data processing: Reference gene primer amplification gave nucleated cell count estimates. Clones were read by immunoSEQ multiplex PCR, and TCRdb kept only the in-frame ones, dropping some. The DNA gave D and trimming, while V, J and clone size come from that table. The data contain approximately 470,000 clones, 75% to 90% of them singletons. The CDR3 sequence is 16 residues long. V gave up 5 bases and J gave up 2 bases, with 13 bases separating them. Germline lookup yields CDR1 PRHDT and CDR2 FYEKMQ (reference sequence). The rearrangement links TRBV13 to TRBJ2-6; D perhaps matches TRBD2 (6 bases). Sequencing was done on a sample of peripheral blood. This TCR came from a human donor in a cohort sampled during active COVID-19. The CDR3 loop is CASSDRSGAGANVLTF. In DNA, the CDR3 is TGTGCCAGCAGCGATCGTTCGGGGGCTGGGGCCAACGTCCTGACTTTC.